This entry lists 20 T cell receptor beta chains sequenced from one sample in a study of blood T cell repertoires in COVID-19. TCRdb's table, derived via immunoSEQ multiplex PCR, lists solely in-frame clones and lacks some. The sample gives about 240,000 clones, 83% of which show up once; 3% to 4.5% is in the top ten. Sequenced sample: PBMCs or T cells enriched from blood (not recorded which). The receptors shown here come from a woman aged 40 to 50 who had been exposed to COVID-19.

This clone was counted once. The chain couples TRBV27 to TRBJ1-6; D not certain. Trimming removed 5 bases at V and 10 bases at J, with 15 bases between. Germline V gene lookup returns CDR1 MNHEY and CDR2 SMNVEV (reference sequence). The CDR3 contains 14 residues. Here the CDR3 reads CASSPRDSYSPLHF. The CDR3 DNA sequence: TGTGCCAGCAGTCCGAGGGATTCCTACTCACCCCTCCACTTT.

This rearrangement joins TRBV6-1 to TRBJ2-5; maybe TRBD1 (7 bases). The germline V gene has CDR1 MNHNS and CDR2 SASEGT. This CDR3 comprises 15 residues. V was shortened by 2 bases and J by 3 bases, with 13 bases between the two germline ends. The DNA of the CDR3 is TGTGCCAGCAGTGAATGGGGGGACAGCAAAGAGACCCAGTACTTC. It is translated as CASSEWGDSKETQYF.

The chain recombines TRBV28 with TRBJ1-5, with TRBD1 identical over 7 bases. The CDR3 is 18 residues long. Germline V CDR1 and CDR2: MDHEN, SYDVKM. Trimming removed 5 bases from V and 0 bases from J; junction bases left unmatched: 13. CDR3: CASSAPRTGDYSNQPQHF. The CDR3 region has the DNA TGTGCCAGCAGTGCCCCCCGGACAGGAGATTATAGCAATCAGCCCCAGCATTTT. The variable domain in full, completed from reference TRBV28 and TRBJ1-5, reads DVKVTQSSRYLVKRTGEKVFLECVQDMDHENMFWYRQDPGLGLRLIYFSYDVKMKEKGDIPEGYSVSREKKERFSLILESASTNQTSMYLCASSAPRTGDYSNQPQHFGDGTRLSIL.

The genes are TRBV11-2 and TRBJ2-3; D is perhaps TRBD2 (6 bases). CDR3 length: 17 amino acids. Trimming took off 1 base at V and 1 base at J, with 15 bases between the two ends. The germline V gene encodes CDR1 SGHAT and CDR2 FQNNGV. CDR3 residues: CASSLGTRGGRTDTQYF. CDR3 coding DNA: TGTGCCAGCAGCTTAGGGACGCGGGGAGGTCGCACAGATACGCAGTATTTT.

V gene TRBV4-1 combines with J gene TRBJ1-5; TRBD1 is a possible D gene (6 bases). Germline assignment: CDR1 MGHRA and CDR2 YSYEKL. V was shortened by 0 bases and J by 9 bases, with 18 bases between the two germline ends. The CDR3 covers 16 residues. CDR3 nucleotides: TGCGCCAGCAGCCAAGATGAACGGCAGGGGTTAACGCCCCAGCATTTT. The encoded protein is CASSQDERQGLTPQHF.

The chain uses TRBV2 and TRBJ2-3; 12 bases line up with TRBD2. The junction had 3 bases not matched to a gene; V was cut back by 6 bases and J by 5 bases. This CDR3 is 14 amino acids long. Germline CDR1 is SNHLY and CDR2 is FYNNEI. Here the CDR3 DNA reads TGTGCCAGCAGGGCTAGCGGGGGGGTAGATACGCAGTATTTT. Its translation is CASRASGGVDTQYF.

This rearrangement joins TRBV4-1 to TRBJ2-5; 13 nucleotides line up with TRBD2. V was clipped by 4 bases and J by 0 bases; unmatched bases: 2. This CDR3 region has 16 residues. From germline, CDR1 is MGHRA and CDR2 YSYEKL. As DNA, the CDR3 is TGCGCCAGCAGCCTAACTAGCGGGGGGGACCAAGAGACCCAGTACTTC. The encoded protein is CASSLTSGGDQETQYF.

V gene TRBV19 combines with J gene TRBJ1-6, with D perhaps TRBD1 (6 bases). This CDR3 contains 15 residues. The V gene's germline CDR1 is LNHDA and CDR2 SQIVND (reference sequence). The V gene lost 3 bases and the J gene lost 10 bases, with 16 bases spanning the gap. CDR3 DNA: TGTGCCAGTAGTATTGACAGGTCCAACTCATCACCCCTCCACTTT. Translating it yields CASSIDRSNSSPLHF.

The CDR3 here is CASTLMEGTSAMRGTDTQYF. In DNA, the CDR3 is TGTGCCAGCACCTTGATGGAAGGGACTAGCGCAATGCGGGGCACAGATACGCAGTATTTT. The rearrangement uses TRBV7-9 and TRBJ2-3, with 10 bases aligning to TRBD2. Germline CDR1 reads SEHNR; CDR2 reads FQNEAQ (reference sequence). The CDR3 is made up of 20 amino acids. V shed 7 bases, J shed 1 base, and the junction held 20 bases outside the gene matches.

The chain uses TRBV11-3 and TRBJ2-7, with 8 bases matching TRBD1. CDR1 and CDR2 from the germline V gene are SGHNT and YENEEA. Trimming cost V 5 bases and J 2 bases; bases outside gene matches: 8. This CDR3 has 15 amino acids. CDR3 sequence (DNA): TGTGCCAGCAGCCCAGACGGACAGGGCGCCTACGAGCAGTACTTC. The encoded protein is CASSPDGQGAYEQYF.

This clone is a singleton in its sample. This rearrangement joins TRBV2 to TRBJ2-5; 12 nucleotides match TRBD1. Germline values: CDR1 SNHLY, CDR2 FYNNEI. The CDR3 extends over 15 amino acids. V lost 6 bases, J lost 5 bases, and 7 bases stayed unmatched. The DNA of the CDR3 is TGTGCCAGCAGGGGAGGGACAGGGGGCTGGGAGACCCAGTACTTC. This translates into CASRGGTGGWETQYF.

This clone was seen ten or more times. The chain couples TRBV5-6 to TRBJ1-1, with 9 bases aligning to TRBD1. Unmatched junction bases numbered 10, after V lost 6 bases and J lost 7 bases. The CDR3 covers 14 residues. CDR1 and CDR2 (germline): SGHDT, YYEEEE. CDR3 in amino acids: CASTLITGGGEAFF. The CDR3 coding sequence is TGTGCCAGCACCCTGATTACAGGGGGCGGTGAAGCTTTCTTT.

The CDR3 region is CASGVSGTGSPQRLRYTF. Here the CDR3 DNA reads TGTGCTAGTGGTGTCTCCGGGACAGGGAGCCCCCAACGCCTGAGGTACACCTTC. V gene TRBV12-5 combines with J gene TRBJ1-2; 9 positions match TRBD1. Germline lookup yields CDR1 LGHNT and CDR2 FRNRAP. CDR3 length equals 18 residues. V shed 5 bases, J shed 11 bases, and the junction held 24 bases outside the gene matches.

The chain couples TRBV5-1 to TRBJ2-2; D possibly corresponds to TRBD1 (6 bases). Germline CDR1 SGHRS, CDR2 YFSETQ. Deletions cut 4 bases from V and 6 bases from J, with 19 bases between. The CDR3 is 16 residues long. The CDR3 bases are TGCGCCAGCAGCCCTGGGCCCGTTACAGGGTCCGGGGAGCTGTTTTTT. This translates into CASSPGPVTGSGELFF.

This sequence joins TRBV28 and TRBJ1-4; D gene unclear. The CDR3 is 13 amino acids. V was pared by 5 bases and J by 8 bases, with 12 bases between. The germline V gene has CDR1 MDHEN and CDR2 SYDVKM. The CDR3 region is CASSPINTEKLFF. DNA of the CDR3: TGTGCCAGCAGTCCCATCAACACGGAAAAACTGTTTTTT.

The chain couples TRBV6-5 to TRBJ1-5; D may be TRBD1 (5 bases). The CDR3 has 14 amino acids. Germline V CDR1 and CDR2: MNHEY, SVGAGI. The germline V and J ends were trimmed by 4 bases and 5 bases, with 12 bases remaining between them. The CDR3 nucleotides read TGTGCCAGCAGTTCCGGGGGGGTGGATCAGCCCCAGCATTTT. The encoded protein is CASSSGGVDQPQHF.

V is TRBV5-1 and J is TRBJ2-3, with 7 positions matching TRBD2. Germline lookup yields CDR1 SGHRS and CDR2 YFSETQ. This CDR3 comprises 15 residues. Losses at the gene ends were 2 bases for V and 2 bases for J; bases not matched to a gene: 5. DNA for the CDR3: TGCGCCAGCAGCTTTGGGGGGGAGGCCACAGATACGCAGTATTTT. Translated, it gives CASSFGGEATDTQYF.

V and J are TRBV19 and TRBJ1-1, with 7 bases lining up with TRBD1. Trimming cost V 4 bases and J 1 base; bases outside gene matches: 6. The germline V gene has CDR1 LNHDA and CDR2 SQIVND (reference sequence). The CDR3 extends over 15 amino acids. The CDR3 DNA reads as TGTGCCAGTAGTAAGGACAGGATGGAGAACACTGAAGCTTTCTTT. Amino acids: CASSKDRMENTEAFF.

V usage is TRBV28 and J usage is TRBJ1-2; 7 bases match TRBD1. From germline, CDR1 is MDHEN and CDR2 SYDVKM. The CDR3 totals 14 residues. V was pared by 7 bases and J by 5 bases, with 10 bases of the junction left unmatched. CDR3 amino acids: CASTLGTDLYGYTF. As DNA, the CDR3 is TGTGCCAGCACCTTGGGGACAGACTTATATGGCTACACCTTC.

This clone showed up just once. The chain carries TRBV2 and TRBJ1-4; no reliable D call. The germline V gene has CDR1 SNHLY and CDR2 FYNNEI. The CDR3 contains 11 residues. The V end was cut by 5 bases, the J end by 13 bases, with 11 bases between. CDR3 protein: CASSLAGGLFF. CDR3 DNA: TGTGCCAGCAGTTTGGCAGGAGGACTGTTTTTT.